This entry concerns a single TCR beta chain. The rectum was sampled with one to two pinch biopsies at colonoscopy. The data were produced by immunoSEQ multiplex PCR, yet TCRdb's version contains in-frame clones alone and is incomplete. The data hold about 35,000 clones, with about three quarters observed a single time. The data derive from a study of pediatric ulcerative colitis. Germline CDR1 is MGHRA and CDR2 is YSYEKL. Unmatched junction bases numbered 9, after V lost 4 bases and J lost 0 bases. There are 18 residues in the CDR3. The rearrangement uses TRBV4-1 and TRBJ2-2; 9 bases match TRBD1. This clonotype was obtained from a boy aged 10-17 years with mild ulcerative colitis. Input material: gut tissue. Written as DNA, the CDR3 is TGCGCCAGCAGCCGGGACAGGGTATTCTGGGCGAACACCGGGGAGCTGTTTTTT. Encoded protein: CASSRDRVFWANTGELFF.